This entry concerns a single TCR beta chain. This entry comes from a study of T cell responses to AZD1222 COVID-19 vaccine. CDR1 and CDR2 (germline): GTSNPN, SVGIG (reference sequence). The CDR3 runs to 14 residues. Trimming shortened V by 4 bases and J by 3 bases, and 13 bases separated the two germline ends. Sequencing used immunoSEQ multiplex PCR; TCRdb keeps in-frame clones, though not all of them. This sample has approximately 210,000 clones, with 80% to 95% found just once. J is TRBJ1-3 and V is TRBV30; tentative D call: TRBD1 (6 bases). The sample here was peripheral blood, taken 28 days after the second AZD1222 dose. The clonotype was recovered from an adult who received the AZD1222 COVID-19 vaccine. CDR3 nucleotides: TGTGCCTGGATTTGGGGGGCCAGTGGAAACACCATATATTTT. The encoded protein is CAWIWGASGNTIYF.